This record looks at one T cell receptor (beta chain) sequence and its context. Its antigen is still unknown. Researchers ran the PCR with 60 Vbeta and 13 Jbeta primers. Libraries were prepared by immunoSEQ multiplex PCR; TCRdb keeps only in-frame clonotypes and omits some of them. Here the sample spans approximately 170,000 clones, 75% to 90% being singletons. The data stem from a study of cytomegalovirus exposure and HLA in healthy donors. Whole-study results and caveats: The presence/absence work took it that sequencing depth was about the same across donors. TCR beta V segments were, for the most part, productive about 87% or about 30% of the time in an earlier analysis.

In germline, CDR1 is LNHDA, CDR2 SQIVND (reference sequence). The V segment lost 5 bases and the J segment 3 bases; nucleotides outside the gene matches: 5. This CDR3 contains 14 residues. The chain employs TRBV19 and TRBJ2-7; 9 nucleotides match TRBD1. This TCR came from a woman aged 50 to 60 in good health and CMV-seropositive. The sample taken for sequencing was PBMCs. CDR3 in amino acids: CASSLSGQGYEQYF. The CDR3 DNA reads TGTGCCAGTAGTTTGTCGGGACAGGGCTACGAGCAGTACTTC.